Below, 18 T cell receptor beta chains from the same sample are listed, as sequenced in a study of T-cell memory formation after mild COVID-19. Each CDR3 protein is one row after TCRdb ran MiXCR on the 5' RACE reads. The sample includes around 200,000 distinct CDR3 sequences, about 27% of them seen just once. Input material: PBMCs or a T cell subset sorted from them (not recorded which). The receptors were sampled from an adult woman who had mild COVID-19 (a few samples of this study predate the infection). Cell type and time point are not known.

The genes are TRBV18 and TRBJ1-1, with D possibly TRBD1 on 5 matching bases. Trimming left V 2 bases short and J 4 bases short, with 11 bases between. The CDR3 length is 14 residues. Germline loops: CDR1 KGHSH, CDR2 LQKENI. The CDR3 reads CASSPNDGGTEAFF. In DNA, the CDR3 is TGTGCCAGCTCACCAAACGACGGGGGCACTGAAGCTTTCTTT.

The genes are TRBV7-6 and TRBJ1-3; D might be TRBD1 (5 bases). Trimming pared 5 bases from V and 0 bases from J, leaving 14 bases between. Germline-derived CDR1 and CDR2 are SGHVS and FNYEAQ. CDR3 length: 16 amino acids. CDR3 protein: CASSQDTPSSGNTIYF. The CDR3 nucleotides are TGTGCCAGCAGCCAGGACACCCCCAGCTCTGGAAACACCATATATTTT.

This clonotype has more than one count but fewer than ten. The chain uses TRBV27 and TRBJ2-7, with TRBD2 matching over 11 bases. V lost 5 bases and J lost 6; bases outside the gene matches: 6. The CDR3 loop spans 14 amino acids. Per the germline V gene, CDR1 is MNHEY and CDR2 is SMNVEV (reference sequence). In nucleotides, the CDR3 is TGTGCCAGCAGTATACTAGCGGGAGAGGGCGAGCAGTACTTC. It codes for CASSILAGEGEQYF.

This clonotype has just a few counts. The rearrangement uses TRBV30 and TRBJ2-1; 9 bases agree with TRBD1. Trimming took 5 bases from V and 15 from J; bases not matched to a gene: 11. CDR1 is GTSNPN, CDR2 SVGIG, per germline (reference sequence). The CDR3 is 12 residues long. CDR3 coding DNA: TGTGCCTGGGCGTCATTCGGGACAGGGCCGTTCTTC. It specifies CAWASFGTGPFF.

The sample holds a few counts of this clonotype. This sequence joins TRBV7-2 and TRBJ1-4; TRBD1 agrees at 10 bases. This CDR3 is built from 15 residues. J lost 8 bases, V lost 2 bases, and 5 bases had no gene match. In germline, CDR1 is SGHTA, CDR2 FQGNSA. The CDR3 DNA sequence: TGTGCCAGCAGCTTACTGGGACAGGGGACGGAAAAACTGTTTTTT. Its protein is CASSLLGQGTEKLFF.

This chain connects TRBV20-1 to TRBJ2-7; TRBD2 aligns across 10 bases. Germline V gene sequence: CDR1 DFQATT, CDR2 SNEGSKA (reference sequence). After removal of 0 bases from V and 5 bases from J, the junction contained 16 bases not matched to a gene. CDR3 length equals 18 residues. The CDR3 DNA is TGCAGTGCTAGAGATAGGGCCCTTTGGGCTAGCGGGAGAAACGAGCAGTACTTC. Translated: CSARDRALWASGRNEQYF.

There are a few counts of this clonotype. CDR3 in amino acids: CASSSRPGTGLETQYF. The CDR3 DNA sequence: TGTGCCAGCAGCTCACGTCCCGGGACAGGATTGGAGACCCAGTACTTC. The chain is built from TRBV11-2 and TRBJ2-5; TRBD1 matches at 8 bases. With 4 bases clipped from V and 5 bases from J, the junction kept 12 bases outside the gene matches. The CDR3 runs to 16 residues. Germline assignment: CDR1 SGHAT and CDR2 FQNNGV.

This chain connects TRBV12-3 or TRBV12-4 to TRBJ1-2; the D is unclear. The length of the CDR3 is 15 residues. V lost 5 bases to trimming and J lost 8 bases, with 21 bases between them. In DNA, the CDR3 is TGTGCCAGCAGTCCGGCTTCCGGGCCCCGAGGGGGCTACACCTTC. It yields the protein CASSPASGPRGGYTF.

A note on this clonotype: At one end, the junction sequence differs from germline, possibly due to a read error. The chain joins TRBV6-2 or TRBV6-3 to TRBJ2-1, with D possibly TRBD2 on 6 matching bases. The CDR3 is 13 residues long. CDR1 MNHEY and CDR2 SVGEGT come from the germline V gene. The CDR3 DNA is TGTGCCAGCAGTCCCCGCCCGGCGGGGAGAGGGATCTTC. Protein: CASSPRPAGRGIF.

V usage is TRBV12-3 or TRBV12-4 and J usage is TRBJ2-7; possibly TRBD2 for D (6 bases). The CDR3 is 14 residues long. The ends were cut back, 5 bases at V and 7 bases at J, with 18 bases in the middle. The CDR3 DNA is TGTGCCAGCAGTCTACGCGGCCGCGGGACGGAGCAGTACTTC. Its translation: CASSLRGRGTEQYF.

V usage is TRBV29-1 and J usage is TRBJ1-1; D possibly corresponds to TRBD1 (5 bases). The CDR3 consists of 12 residues. CDR1 is SQVTM, CDR2 ANQGSEA, per germline. V shed 7 bases and J shed 5 bases, with 14 bases lying between them. CDR3 DNA sequence: TGCAGCGCCTCGAAAGGGGATACTGAAGCTTTCTTT. Translating gives CSASKGDTEAFF.

The chain is built from TRBV2 and TRBJ2-3; 8 bases match TRBD1. Germline CDR1 SNHLY, CDR2 FYNNEI. CDR3 length: 15 residues. Trimming removed 5 bases from V and 2 bases from J; junction bases left unmatched: 6. The CDR3 reads CASSRDRGPTDTQYF. CDR3 coding DNA: TGTGCCAGCAGTAGAGACAGGGGTCCCACAGATACGCAGTATTTT.

V is TRBV7-9 and J is TRBJ2-7; 7 bases agree with TRBD1. Unmatched junction bases numbered 5, after V lost 6 bases and J lost 3 bases. The CDR3 totals 13 residues. The germline gives CDR1 SEHNR, CDR2 FQNEAQ (reference sequence). CDR3: CASSPTGVYEQYF. The CDR3 coding sequence is TGTGCCAGCAGTCCAACAGGGGTCTACGAGCAGTACTTC. Based on the CDR3 plus reference TRBV7-9 and TRBJ2-7, the full variable domain is DTGVSQNPRHKITKRGQNVTFRCDPISEHNRLYWYRQTLGQGPEFLTYFQNEAQLEKSRLLSDRFSAERPKGSFSTLEIQRTEQGDSAMYLCASSPTGVYEQYFGPGTRLTVT.

This clonotype was detected a few times. The chain couples TRBV29-1 to TRBJ2-7, with TRBD1 matching 7 bases. V was clipped by 6 bases and J by 11 bases; unmatched bases: 10. Germline CDR1 SQVTM, CDR2 ANQGSEA. The CDR3 loop spans 11 amino acids. The CDR3 reads CSVLQGPKEYF. For the CDR3, the DNA is TGCAGCGTACTACAGGGGCCTAAGGAGTACTTC.

The chain employs TRBV11-3 and TRBJ2-3; 9 bases fit TRBD1. Germline-derived CDR1 and CDR2 are SGHNT and YENEEA. V was clipped by 3 bases and J by 2 bases; unmatched bases: 6. The CDR3 spans 16 residues. CDR3 amino acids: CASSFPGQGPTDTQYF. In DNA, the CDR3 is TGTGCCAGCAGCTTCCCGGGACAGGGCCCCACAGATACGCAGTATTTT.

The chain carries TRBV4-1 and TRBJ1-2, with D perhaps TRBD1 (5 bases). V shed 3 bases and J shed 5 bases, with 13 bases lying between them. The germline gives CDR1 MGHRA, CDR2 YSYEKL. The CDR3 extends over 14 amino acids. CDR3 region: CASSQGDREYGYTF. CDR3 coding DNA: TGCGCCAGCAGCCAGGGGGACCGCGAATATGGCTACACCTTC.

This clonotype was seen more than once but under ten times. The V gene is TRBV24-1, the J gene TRBJ2-1; 13 bases fit TRBD2. Germline assignment: CDR1 KGHDR and CDR2 SFDVKD. This CDR3 is 19 amino acids long. After removal of 6 bases from V and 7 bases from J, the junction contained 17 bases not matched to a gene. Here the CDR3 reads CATSPSTTSGRPRGNEQFF. CDR3 DNA: TGTGCCACCAGTCCCTCCACGACTAGCGGGAGGCCCAGGGGAAATGAGCAGTTCTTC.

This clonotype was observed a single time. The chain combines TRBV10-2 with TRBJ1-6; 8 nucleotides align to TRBD1. The CDR3 has 17 amino acids. Germline values: CDR1 WSHSY, CDR2 SAAADI. The trim removed 2 bases at V and 10 bases at J, leaving 13 bases unmatched. Here the CDR3 reads CASSETSGGGTLSPLHF. CDR3 sequence (DNA): TGCGCCAGCAGTGAGACTTCAGGGGGCGGTACACTGTCACCCCTCCACTTT.